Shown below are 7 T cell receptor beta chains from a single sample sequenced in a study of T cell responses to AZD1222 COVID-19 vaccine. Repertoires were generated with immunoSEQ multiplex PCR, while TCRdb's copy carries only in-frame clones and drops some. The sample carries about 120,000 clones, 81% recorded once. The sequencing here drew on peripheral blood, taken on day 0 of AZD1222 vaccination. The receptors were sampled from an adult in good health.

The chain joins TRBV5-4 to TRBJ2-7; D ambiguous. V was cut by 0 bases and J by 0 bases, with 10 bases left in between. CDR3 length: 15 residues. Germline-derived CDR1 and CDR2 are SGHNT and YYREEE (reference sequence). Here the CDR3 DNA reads TGTGCCAGCAGCTTGGACGGAGTCAACTCCTACGAGCAGTACTTC. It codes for CASSLDGVNSYEQYF.

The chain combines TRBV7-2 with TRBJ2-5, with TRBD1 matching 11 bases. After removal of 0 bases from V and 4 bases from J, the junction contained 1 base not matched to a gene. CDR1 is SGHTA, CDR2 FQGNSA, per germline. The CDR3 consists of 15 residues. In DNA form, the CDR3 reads TGTGCCAGCAGCTTAGCAGGGACAGGGGGAGAGACCCAGTACTTC. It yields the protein CASSLAGTGGETQYF.

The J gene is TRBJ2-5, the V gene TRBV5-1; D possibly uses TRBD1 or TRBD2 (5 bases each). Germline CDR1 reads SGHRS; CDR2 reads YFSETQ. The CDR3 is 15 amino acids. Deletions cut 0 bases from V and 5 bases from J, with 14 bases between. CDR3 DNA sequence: TGCGCCAGCAGCTTGGATGTTGGGACCACGGAGACCCAGTACTTC. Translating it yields CASSLDVGTTETQYF.

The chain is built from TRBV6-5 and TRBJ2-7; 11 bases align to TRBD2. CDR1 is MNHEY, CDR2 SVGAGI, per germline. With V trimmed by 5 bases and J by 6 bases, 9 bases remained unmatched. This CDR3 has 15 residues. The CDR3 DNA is TGTGCCAGCAGTCTGGGCGGGCTAGCGGGGGGCGAGCAGTACTTC. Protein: CASSLGGLAGGEQYF.

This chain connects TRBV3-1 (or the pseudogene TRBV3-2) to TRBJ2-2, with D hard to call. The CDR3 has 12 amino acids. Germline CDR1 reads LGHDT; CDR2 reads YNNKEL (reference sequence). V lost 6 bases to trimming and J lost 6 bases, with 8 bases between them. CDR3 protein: CASRMNAGELFF. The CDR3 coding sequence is TGTGCCAGCAGGATGAATGCCGGGGAGCTGTTTTTT.

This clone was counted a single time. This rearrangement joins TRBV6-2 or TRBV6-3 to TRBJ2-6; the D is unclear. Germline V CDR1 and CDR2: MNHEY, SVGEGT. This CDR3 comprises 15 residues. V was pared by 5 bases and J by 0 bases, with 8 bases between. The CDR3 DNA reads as TGTGCCAGCAGTCCAGCGTTCTCTGGGGCCAACGTCCTGACTTTC. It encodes CASSPAFSGANVLTF.

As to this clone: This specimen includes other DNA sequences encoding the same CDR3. The CDR3: CASSVGRDNSPLHF. CDR3 nucleotides: TGTGCCAGCAGCGTAGGGAGGGATAATTCACCCCTCCACTTT. The chain is built from TRBV9 and TRBJ1-6; unclear D gene. The CDR3 has 14 residues. CDR1 is SGDLS and CDR2 is YYNGEE in the germline V gene. V gave up 0 bases and J gave up 5 bases, with 6 bases separating them.